A selection of T cell receptor beta chains follows, all from one sample in a study of CXCR3-negative and CXCR3-positive naive CD8 T cells. From its re-call of the 5' RACE reads, TCRdb lists each CDR3 protein once, without DNA. The sample features approximately 100,000 distinct CDR3 sequences, with about 1% in its top ten. The sample consisted of naive CXCR3+ CD8+ T cells from blood. The receptors originated from a human donor in good health. Some clones in this sample may be carry-over from other donors' samples. Each CDR3 is given with its conserved first and last residue. Fields, in order: V gene, J gene, CDR3 protein.

v_gene: TRBV9
j_gene: TRBJ2-7
CDR3aa: CTSSIGQGSYEQYF

v_gene: TRBV5-1
j_gene: TRBJ1-5
CDR3aa: CASSLEGGQPQHF

v_gene: TRBV29-1
j_gene: TRBJ2-3
CDR3aa: CSVFQGGDTQYF

v_gene: TRBV20-1
j_gene: TRBJ2-7
CDR3aa: CSARDLFGDSSYEQYF

v_gene: TRBV6-2/TRBV6-3
j_gene: TRBJ2-1
CDR3aa: CASSYVTGVNEQFF

v_gene: TRBV29-1
j_gene: TRBJ2-1
CDR3aa: CSVEVREGYNEQFF

v_gene: TRBV21-1
j_gene: TRBJ1-2
CDR3aa: CASVGGPSWEGYTF

v_gene: TRBV7-2
j_gene: TRBJ1-1
CDR3aa: CASSPRLLYTEAFF

v_gene: TRBV11-3
j_gene: TRBJ2-1
CDR3aa: CASSPRSTGLNEQFF

v_gene: TRBV6-4
j_gene: TRBJ2-7
CDR3aa: CAPSGQRGEQYF

v_gene: TRBV7-9
j_gene: TRBJ2-3
CDR3aa: CASSPPLSSPGDTQYF

v_gene: TRBV15
j_gene: TRBJ1-4
CDR3aa: CAIAIGLANEKLFF

v_gene: TRBV18
j_gene: TRBJ2-1
CDR3aa: CASSPLQWGDEQFF

v_gene: TRBV12-3/TRBV12-4
j_gene: TRBJ2-7
CDR3aa: CASRSTSSGHVNEQYF

v_gene: TRBV7-9
j_gene: TRBJ2-7
CDR3aa: CASSLASTNNYEQYF

v_gene: TRBV14
j_gene: TRBJ1-2
CDR3aa: CASSQAGSYTF

v_gene: TRBV29-1
j_gene: TRBJ1-1
CDR3aa: CSAQGLRTEAFF

v_gene: TRBV15
j_gene: TRBJ2-7
CDR3aa: CATSRGYLTSTQQYF

v_gene: TRBV20-1
j_gene: TRBJ1-3
CDR3aa: CSARSWDSDAYSGDTIYF

v_gene: TRBV7-8
j_gene: TRBJ2-7
CDR3aa: CASSLAGAPWTYEQYF

v_gene: TRBV29-1
j_gene: TRBJ2-1
CDR3aa: CSPRVRDEQFF

v_gene: TRBV14
j_gene: TRBJ1-2
CDR3aa: CASSLYTGDQYLDGYTF

v_gene: TRBV5-4
j_gene: TRBJ2-7
CDR3aa: CASSLAYQDDRAVYEQYF

v_gene: TRBV9
j_gene: TRBJ2-2
CDR3aa: CASSVFAGGTGELFF

v_gene: TRBV9
j_gene: TRBJ1-1
CDR3aa: CASSSPRGTGRNTEAFF

v_gene: TRBV24-1
j_gene: TRBJ2-3
CDR3aa: CATSDWREDTQYF

v_gene: TRBV4-3
j_gene: TRBJ2-7
CDR3aa: CASSQETESSYEQYF

v_gene: TRBV29-1
j_gene: TRBJ2-1
CDR3aa: CSVVRDALGEQFF

v_gene: TRBV28
j_gene: TRBJ1-1
CDR3aa: CASSLRDREAFF

v_gene: TRBV12-3/TRBV12-4
j_gene: TRBJ1-1
CDR3aa: CASSLDSMNTEAFF

v_gene: TRBV29-1
j_gene: TRBJ1-1
CDR3aa: CSVDTPGQMNTEAFF

v_gene: TRBV29-1
j_gene: TRBJ2-3
CDR3aa: CSVHGLEGADTQYF

v_gene: TRBV6-2/TRBV6-3
j_gene: TRBJ2-7
CDR3aa: CASSYPPVGTTAYEQYF

v_gene: TRBV28
j_gene: TRBJ2-7
CDR3aa: CASSLGRAQYEQYF

v_gene: TRBV7-9
j_gene: TRBJ2-7
CDR3aa: CASSPEDLGEQYF

v_gene: TRBV18
j_gene: TRBJ2-7
CDR3aa: CASSLWDSSSYEQYF

v_gene: TRBV6-6
j_gene: TRBJ2-2
CDR3aa: CASTLTGGNTGELFF

v_gene: TRBV7-9
j_gene: TRBJ2-7
CDR3aa: CASSHLPQEQYF

v_gene: TRBV5-4
j_gene: TRBJ1-2
CDR3aa: CASSFPGNYGYTF

v_gene: TRBV4-1
j_gene: TRBJ1-2
CDR3aa: CASSQGPGTGRDYGYTF